This is a list of T cell receptor beta chains from one sample in a study of Ad26.COV2.S vaccination and SARS-CoV-2 variants. Clones were sequenced by immunoSEQ multiplex PCR, and TCRdb holds only the in-frame ones, with some missing. Of 350,000 to 600,000 clones in the sample, about 89% were seen once. The sample in question was peripheral blood, obtained in a trial of Ad26.COV2.S vaccine versus placebo. The receptor source for this set is a person aged 18-65 years who received the Ad26.COV2.S COVID-19 vaccine or a placebo. CDR3s include the opening cysteine and the closing phenylalanine or tryptophan. A D gene is named only where the DNA matches it firmly. Clone sizes are given selectively: once, few, many, or a class where the clone is expanded.

size,D,V,J,DNA,CDR3
few,-,TRBV7-9,TRBJ2-7,TGTGCCAGCAGCTCGGGATCCGGGGTCTCCTACGAGCAGTACTTC,CASSSGSGVSYEQYF
-,TRBD1,TRBV18,TRBJ2-1,TGTGCCAGCTCACCACGACAGGGGGGGTACAATGAGCAGTTCTTC,CASSPRQGGYNEQFF
many,-,TRBV2,TRBJ2-7,TGTGCCAGCAGAGCTTACGAGCAGTACTTC,CASRAYEQYF
-,-,TRBV12-3/TRBV12-4,TRBJ2-7,TGTGCCAGCAGTTCCCAGGGGTACGAGCAGTACTTC,CASSSQGYEQYF
-,-,TRBV6-1,TRBJ1-4,TGTGCCAGCAGTGAAGACGGGATAGATGAAAAACTGTTTTTT,CASSEDGIDEKLFF
-,TRBD2,TRBV3-1/TRBV3-2,TRBJ2-7,TGTGCCAGCAGCCAAGCGACTAGCGGGAGCTACGAGCAGTACTTC,CASSQATSGSYEQYF
once,TRBD2,TRBV6-4,TRBJ2-1,TGTGCCAGCAGGGCCGGGACTAGCGGGTACAATGAGCAGTTCTTC,CASRAGTSGYNEQFF
-,TRBD1,TRBV18,TRBJ2-7,TGTGCCAGCTCACCACGTTTGACCGGGACAGCCGAAACTGAGCAGTACTTC,CASSPRLTGTAETEQYF
few,-,TRBV6-5,TRBJ1-2,TGTGCCAGCAGTCCCCCTCTGAGTACAGGTGGCTACACCTTC,CASSPPLSTGGYTF
-,-,TRBV15,TRBJ2-7,TGTGCCACCAGCAGAGATCTTAGCTTGACCTCCGAGCAGTACTTC,CATSRDLSLTSEQYF
-,-,TRBV19,TRBJ1-5,TGTGCCAGTAACCTGGGGGGGAGGTGGGAGCCCCAGCATTTT,CASNLGGRWEPQHF
-,-,TRBV5-5,TRBJ1-3,TGTGCCAGCGGACCCCGTGTGCCCTCTGGAAACACCATATATTTT,CASGPRVPSGNTIYF
-,-,TRBV14,TRBJ2-7,TGTGCCAGCAGCCAAGTCGTCTCCGAGCAGTACTTC,CASSQVVSEQYF
once,TRBD2,TRBV24-1,TRBJ2-1,TGTGCCACCGGTAGTAGCGGGACCTCCTACAATGAGCAGTTCTTC,CATGSSGTSYNEQFF
-,TRBD2,TRBV5-4,TRBJ2-5,TGTGCCAGCAGCTTGGGGACTAGCGGGAACGTAGGAGAGACCCAGTACTTC,CASSLGTSGNVGETQYF
-,TRBD1,TRBV14,TRBJ2-7,TGTGCCAGCAGCCAAACAGGGGGTCCCTACGAGCAGTACTTC,CASSQTGGPYEQYF
-,TRBD1,TRBV12-3/TRBV12-4,TRBJ1-1,TGTGCCAGCATACAGGGGGCGGGGACTGAAGCTTTCTTT,CASIQGAGTEAFF
-,TRBD1,TRBV18,TRBJ2-2,TGTGCCAGCTCACCGGGGACAGGGAACACCGGGGAGCTGTTTTTT,CASSPGTGNTGELFF
-,TRBD2,TRBV19,TRBJ2-1,TGTGCCAGTAGTATTTGGTCCCTAGCGGGGGACCCCTACAATGAGCAGTTCTTC,CASSIWSLAGDPYNEQFF
-,TRBD1,TRBV3-1/TRBV3-2,TRBJ2-3,TGTGCCAGCAGCCCCTTTACCCAGGGACAGGTATTGGATACGCAGTATTTT,CASSPFTQGQVLDTQYF
-,-,TRBV19,TRBJ2-4,TGTGCCAGTAGTTTGTCTAGACTAGCCAAAAACATTCAGTACTTC,CASSLSRLAKNIQYF
-,-,TRBV6-5,TRBJ1-1,TGTGCCAGCAGTCGCGGGGATACCACGAGGGCTTTCTTT,CASSRGDTTRAFF
-,-,TRBV5-1,TRBJ1-2,TGCGCCAGCAGCTTAGGAGTAACCTATGGCTACACCTTC,CASSLGVTYGYTF
-,-,TRBV28,TRBJ2-2,TGTGCCACCACCTCCTCCGGGGAGCTGTTTTTT,CATTSSGELFF
-,-,TRBV7-8,TRBJ1-2,TGTGCCAGCAGCTTAGACCCGGGGGCGGACTATGGCTACACCTTC,CASSLDPGADYGYTF
-,TRBD1,TRBV19,TRBJ1-2,TGTGCCAGTAGTCTCTACCGGGACAGGGTCGGCTACACCTTC,CASSLYRDRVGYTF
-,TRBD2,TRBV6-6,TRBJ2-1,TGTGCCGCCTTCCAACAGGCTAGCGGATACAATGAGCAGTTCTTC,CAAFQQASGYNEQFF
-,-,TRBV7-3,TRBJ2-2,TGTGCCAGCAGCTTAACGTTAAGGGGCGCCACGAACACCGGGGAGCTGTTTTTT,CASSLTLRGATNTGELFF
-,-,TRBV5-1,TRBJ2-5,TGCGCCAGCAGCTCCTTCGGGGGACAGCAAGAGACCCAGTACTTC,CASSSFGGQQETQYF
-,-,TRBV7-9,TRBJ2-6,TGTGCCAGCACCTTTTGGACCTCTGGGGCCAACGTCCTGACTTTC,CASTFWTSGANVLTF